This T cell receptor (beta chain) emerged from a study of cytomegalovirus exposure and HLA in healthy donors. V dropped 5 bases and J dropped 3 bases, with 15 bases sitting between them. The CDR3 sequence is 15 residues long. Germline assignment: CDR1 SGHVS and CDR2 FNYEAQ. Points from the study as a whole: Cytomegalovirus association was listed for about 160 TCR beta chains. Available immune exposure information covered CMV serostatus only.

This clone occurred a few times. Its antigen remains unidentified. The study ran its PCR with 60 Vbeta and 13 Jbeta primers. TCRdb keeps only in-frame clones here, not all; method: immunoSEQ multiplex PCR. The sample yields some 120,000 clones, 77% seen once. This clonotype originated in a woman between 35 and 50 years old in good health and CMV-seropositive. V usage is TRBV7-6 and J usage is TRBJ2-3; D may be TRBD2 (5 bases). What was sequenced was PBMCs. The CDR3 reads CASSLTRGATDTQYF. In DNA form, the CDR3 reads TGTGCCAGCAGCCTTACTCGGGGAGCAACAGATACGCAGTATTTT.